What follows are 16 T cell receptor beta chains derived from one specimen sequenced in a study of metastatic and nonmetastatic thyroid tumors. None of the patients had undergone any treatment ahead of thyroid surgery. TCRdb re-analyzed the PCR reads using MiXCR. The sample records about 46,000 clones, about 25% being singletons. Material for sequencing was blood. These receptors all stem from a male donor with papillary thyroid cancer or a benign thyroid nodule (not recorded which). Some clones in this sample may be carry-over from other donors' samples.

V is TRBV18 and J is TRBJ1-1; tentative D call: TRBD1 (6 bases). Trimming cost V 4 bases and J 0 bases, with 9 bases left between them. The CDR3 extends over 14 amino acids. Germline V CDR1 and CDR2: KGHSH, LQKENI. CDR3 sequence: CASSLDRLNTEAFF. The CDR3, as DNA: TGTGCCAGCTCACTCGACAGGTTGAACACTGAAGCTTTCTTT.

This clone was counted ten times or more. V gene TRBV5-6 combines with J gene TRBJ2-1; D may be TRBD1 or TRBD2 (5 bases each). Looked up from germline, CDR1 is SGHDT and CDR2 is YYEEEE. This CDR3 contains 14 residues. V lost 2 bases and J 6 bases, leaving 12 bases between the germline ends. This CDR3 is CASSLTGTGNEQFF. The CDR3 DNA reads TGTGCCAGCAGCTTAACCGGGACGGGCAATGAGCAGTTCTTC.

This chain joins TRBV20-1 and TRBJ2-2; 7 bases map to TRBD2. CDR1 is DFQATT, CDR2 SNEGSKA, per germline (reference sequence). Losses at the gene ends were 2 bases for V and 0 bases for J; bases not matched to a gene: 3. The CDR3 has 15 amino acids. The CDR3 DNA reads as TGCAGTGCTAGAATTCTAGCGGCGAACACCGGGGAGCTGTTTTTT. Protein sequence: CSARILAANTGELFF.

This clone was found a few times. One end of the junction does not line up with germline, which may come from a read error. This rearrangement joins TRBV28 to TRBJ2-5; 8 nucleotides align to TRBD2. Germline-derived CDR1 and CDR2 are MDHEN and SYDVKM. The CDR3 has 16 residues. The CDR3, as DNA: TGTGCCAGCAGTACCCTTGGCGGGAGGAGGTTGCATGAGCAGTTATTC. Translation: CASSTLGGRRLHEQLF.

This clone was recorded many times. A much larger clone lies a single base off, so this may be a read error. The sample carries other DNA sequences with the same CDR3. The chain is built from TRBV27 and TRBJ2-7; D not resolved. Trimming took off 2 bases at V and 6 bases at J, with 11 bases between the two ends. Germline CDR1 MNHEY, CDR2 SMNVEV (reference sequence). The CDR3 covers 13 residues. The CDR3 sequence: CASSLRVGSEQYF. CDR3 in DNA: TGTGCCAGCAGTTTACGTGTTGGTAGCGAGCAGTACTTC.

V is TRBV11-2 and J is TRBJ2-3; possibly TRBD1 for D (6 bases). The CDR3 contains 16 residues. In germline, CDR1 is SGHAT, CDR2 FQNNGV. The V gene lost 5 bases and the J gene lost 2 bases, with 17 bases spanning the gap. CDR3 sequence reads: CASSPTQGGSTDTQYF. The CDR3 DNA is TGTGCCAGCAGCCCGACACAGGGTGGGTCCACAGATACGCAGTATTTT.

Here the CDR3 reads CAWSGVAVSYEQYF. CDR3 sequence (DNA): TGTGCCTGGAGTGGAGTGGCAGTTTCCTACGAGCAGTACTTC. V is TRBV30 and J is TRBJ2-7; no definite D call. Germline CDR1 GTSNPN, CDR2 SVGIG (reference sequence). V was clipped by 1 base and J by 1 base, with 11 bases between them. This CDR3 is built from 14 residues. The variable domain in full, with the rest retrieved from reference TRBV30 and TRBJ2-7, is SQTIHQWPATLVQPVGSPLSLECTVEGTSNPNLYWYRQAAGRGLQLLFYSVGIGQISSEVPQNLSASRPQDRQFILSSKKLLLSDSGFYLCAWSGVAVSYEQYFGPGTRLTVT.

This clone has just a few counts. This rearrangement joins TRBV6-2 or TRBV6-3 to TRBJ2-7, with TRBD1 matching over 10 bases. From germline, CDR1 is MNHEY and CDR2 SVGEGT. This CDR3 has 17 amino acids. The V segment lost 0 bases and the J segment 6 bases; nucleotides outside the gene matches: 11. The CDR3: CASSYSLPVDRGCEQYF. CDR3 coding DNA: TGTGCCAGCAGTTACTCCCTTCCCGTGGACAGGGGGTGCGAGCAGTACTTC.

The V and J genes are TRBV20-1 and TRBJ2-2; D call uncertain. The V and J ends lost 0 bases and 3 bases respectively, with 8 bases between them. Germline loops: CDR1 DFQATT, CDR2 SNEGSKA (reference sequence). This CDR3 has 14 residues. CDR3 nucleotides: TGCAGTGCTAGAGATAAGGCGCACACCGGGGAGCTGTTTTTT. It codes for CSARDKAHTGELFF.

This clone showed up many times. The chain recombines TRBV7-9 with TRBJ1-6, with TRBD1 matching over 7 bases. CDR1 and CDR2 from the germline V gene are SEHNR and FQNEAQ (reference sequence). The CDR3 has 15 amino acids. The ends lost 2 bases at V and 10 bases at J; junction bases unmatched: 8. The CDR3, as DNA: TGTGCCAGCAGCTTAATTGGGACAGAGAGGTCACCCCTCCACTTT. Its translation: CASSLIGTERSPLHF.

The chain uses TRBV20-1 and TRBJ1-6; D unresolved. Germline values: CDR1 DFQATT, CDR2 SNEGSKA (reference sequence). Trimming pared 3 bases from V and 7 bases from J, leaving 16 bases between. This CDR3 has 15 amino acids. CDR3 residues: CSASRPIEENSPLHF. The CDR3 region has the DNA TGCAGTGCTAGTCGGCCGATCGAGGAGAATTCACCCCTCCACTTT.

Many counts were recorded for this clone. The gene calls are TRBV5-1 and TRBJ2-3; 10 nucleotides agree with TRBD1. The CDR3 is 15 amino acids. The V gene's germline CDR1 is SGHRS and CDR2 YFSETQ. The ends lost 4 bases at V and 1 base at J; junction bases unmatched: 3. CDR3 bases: TGCGCCAGCAGCGACGGACAGGGGGGCACAGATACGCAGTATTTT. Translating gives CASSDGQGGTDTQYF.

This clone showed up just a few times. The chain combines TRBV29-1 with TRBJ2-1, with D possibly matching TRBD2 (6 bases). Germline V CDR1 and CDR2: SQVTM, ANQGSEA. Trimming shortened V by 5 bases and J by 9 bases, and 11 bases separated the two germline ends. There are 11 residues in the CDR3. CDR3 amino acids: CSVRDLSEQFF. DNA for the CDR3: TGCAGCGTTCGGGACTTATCTGAGCAGTTCTTC.

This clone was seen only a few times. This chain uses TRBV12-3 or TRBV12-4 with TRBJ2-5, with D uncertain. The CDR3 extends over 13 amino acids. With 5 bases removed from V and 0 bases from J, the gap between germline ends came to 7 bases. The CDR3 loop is CASSLAYQETQYF. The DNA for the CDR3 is TGTGCCAGCAGTCTTGCCTACCAAGAGACCCAGTACTTC.

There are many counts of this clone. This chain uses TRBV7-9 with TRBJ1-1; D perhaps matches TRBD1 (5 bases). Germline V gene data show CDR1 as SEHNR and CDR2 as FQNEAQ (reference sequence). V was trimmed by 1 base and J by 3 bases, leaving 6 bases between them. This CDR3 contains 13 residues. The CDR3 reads CASSLGGDTEAFF. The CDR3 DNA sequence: TGTGCCAGCAGCTTAGGAGGGGACACTGAAGCTTTCTTT.

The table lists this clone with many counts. CDR3 DNA sequence: TGCAGTGCTAACGGAATTTATAATTCACCCCTCCACTTT. The encoded protein is CSANGIYNSPLHF. The chain carries TRBV20-1 and TRBJ1-6, with D uncertain. The length of the CDR3 is 13 residues. Germline V gives CDR1 DFQATT, CDR2 SNEGSKA (reference sequence). V was trimmed by 4 bases and J by 4 bases, leaving 8 bases between them.